This TCR beta chain originates from a study of identical twins' blood T cells. Donors were six healthy women in three monozygous twin pairs. TCRdb fed the 5' RACE reads into MiXCR, producing one record per CDR3 protein. This sample yields fewer than 450,000 distinct CDR3 sequences, of which about 28% are seen a single time; 5.5% to 6.5% belongs to the top ten. The CDR3 sequence is 16 residues long. Between the trimmed V and J ends, which lost 0 bases and 0 bases, there was a span of 12 bases. CDR1 is DFQATT, CDR2 SNEGSKA, per germline (reference sequence). The chain carries TRBV20-1 and TRBJ1-5; D is uncertain. This TCR derives from a woman aged 18-50 years in good health. Sequencing was done on a sample of PBMCs. The CDR3 sequence: CSARDLRINSNQPQHF. CDR3 nucleotides: TGCAGTGCTAGAGATTTGCGGATTAATAGCAATCAGCCCCAGCATTTT.